The 18 T cell receptor beta chains reported below all come from one sample, sequenced in a study of T-cell reconstitution after alpha-beta-depleted transplantation in children. Unique molecular identifiers were built into the TCRbeta library. TCRdb ran MiXCR on the PCR reads and lists one entry per CDR3 protein. The sample carries more than 550,000 distinct CDR3 sequences, roughly 10% recorded once. This material consisted of PBMCs from the stem cell graft donor, taken from the stem cell graft. These TCRs come from a human donor who donated a stem cell graft to a child with acute myeloid leukemia.

This clonotype appeared a few times. V is TRBV2 and J is TRBJ2-5; D is unclear. CDR3 length equals 13 residues. Trimming stripped 1 base from V and 1 base from J, with 4 bases between. Germline V gene lookup returns CDR1 SNHLY and CDR2 FYNNEI. In DNA, the CDR3 is TGTGCCAGCAGTGAAGTAACCCAAGAGACCCAGTACTTC. Residues: CASSEVTQETQYF.

Only a few counts were recorded for this clonotype. The chain links TRBV13 to TRBJ1-4; no clear D. CDR1 and CDR2 (germline): PRHDT, FYEKMQ (reference sequence). Between the trimmed V and J ends, which lost 3 bases and 4 bases, there was a span of 9 bases. This CDR3 is 14 amino acids long. The CDR3 nucleotides read TGTGCCAGCAGCTTTGGTACAGTTAATGAAAAACTGTTTTTT. Translation gives CASSFGTVNEKLFF.

CDR3 nucleotide sequence: TGCAGCGCCCCCCCAGGGGAAGCTTTCTTT. Encoded protein: CSAPPGEAFF. V is TRBV29-1 and J is TRBJ1-1, with D maybe TRBD1 (5 bases). Germline CDR1 and CDR2: SQVTM and ANQGSEA. V was pared by 7 bases and J by 8 bases, with 11 bases between. The CDR3 runs 10 residues. The full variable domain, its missing parts supplied by reference TRBV29-1 and TRBJ1-1, is SAVISQKPSRDICQRGTSLTIQCQVDSQVTMMFWYRQQPGQSLTLIATANQGSEATYESGFVIDKFPISRPNLTFSTLTVSNMSPEDSSIYLCSAPPGEAFFGQGTRLTVV.

The genes are TRBV4-3 and TRBJ2-2; D tentatively fits TRBD1 or TRBD2 (5 bases each). Germline CDR1 and CDR2: LGHNA and YSLEER. Trimming took off 5 bases at V and 5 bases at J, with 15 bases between the two ends. CDR3 length equals 15 residues. CDR3 nucleotides: TGCGCCAGCAGCTCGGGGTCGGGGCAGACCGGGGAGCTGTTTTTT. It yields the protein CASSSGSGQTGELFF.

This clonotype was observed many times. The CDR3 region is CATSRVIDRGWTEAFF. The DNA for the CDR3 is TGTGCCACCAGCAGAGTAATCGACAGGGGATGGACTGAAGCTTTCTTT. The gene calls are TRBV15 and TRBJ1-1, with 8 bases lining up with TRBD1. This CDR3 is built from 16 residues. The germline V gene has CDR1 LNHNV and CDR2 YYDKDF (reference sequence). V shed 1 base, J shed 5 bases, and the junction held 9 bases outside the gene matches.

The genes are TRBV6-2 or TRBV6-3 and TRBJ2-7; D is unclear. This CDR3 is built from 14 residues. V gave up 5 bases and J gave up 2 bases, with 13 bases separating them. CDR1 MNHEY and CDR2 SVGEGT come from the germline V gene. The CDR3 is CASSDGPSTYEQYF. The CDR3 coding sequence is TGTGCCAGCAGTGACGGGCCCTCGACCTACGAGCAGTACTTC.

Many counts were recorded for this clonotype. The chain uses TRBV25-1 and TRBJ1-1; D possibly corresponds to TRBD1 (5 bases). This CDR3 is 16 amino acids long. CDR1 and CDR2 (germline): MGHDK, SYGVNS. The V and J ends lost 3 bases and 7 bases respectively, with 21 bases between them. The CDR3, as DNA: TGTGCCAGCAGTGATCCAGCAACGGTGGGGGACGGTGAAGCTTTCTTT. Protein sequence: CASSDPATVGDGEAFF.

This clonotype showed up just a few times. The J gene is TRBJ2-3, the V gene TRBV20-1; D is ambiguous. CDR3 length equals 13 residues. Germline loops: CDR1 DFQATT, CDR2 SNEGSKA (reference sequence). The V end lost 6 bases, the J end lost 0 bases, and 10 bases lay between the germline ends. CDR3 nucleotides: TGCAGTGCCGCAATCGCTAGCACAGATACGCAGTATTTT. Encoded protein: CSAAIASTDTQYF.

This clonotype has just a few counts. The V and J genes are TRBV7-2 and TRBJ2-1; D is uncertain. CDR1 is SGHTA, CDR2 FQGNSA, per germline. The V end was cut by 2 bases, the J end by 10 bases, with 9 bases between. The CDR3 spans 12 residues. In nucleotides, the CDR3 is TGTGCCAGCAGCTTACGACCTGAAGAGCAGTTCTTC. The encoded protein is CASSLRPEEQFF.

This clonotype was counted ten times or more. The J gene is TRBJ1-5, the V gene TRBV27, with 8 nucleotides matching TRBD1. CDR3 size: 15 residues. In germline, CDR1 is MNHEY, CDR2 SMNVEV (reference sequence). V trimming: 2 bases; J trimming: 7 bases; junction bases outside the gene matches: 7. In DNA form, the CDR3 reads TGTGCCAGCAGTTTAAAGCCAGGGGGCGGCCAGCCCCAGCATTTT. Amino acid sequence: CASSLKPGGGQPQHF.

This clonotype was recorded at least ten times. This rearrangement joins TRBV3-1 to TRBJ2-7; TRBD2 matches 13 bases. Trimming cost V 3 bases and J 7 bases; bases outside gene matches: 3. CDR1 and CDR2 (germline): LGHDT, YNNKEL (reference sequence). The CDR3 extends over 14 amino acids. This CDR3 reads CASSHPGLAGEQYF. Written as DNA, the CDR3 is TGTGCCAGCAGCCACCCGGGACTAGCGGGGGAGCAGTACTTC.

This clonotype came up many times. The chain uses TRBV15 and TRBJ2-1; D possibly corresponds to TRBD1 (6 bases). V shed 3 bases and J shed 5 bases, with 14 bases lying between them. The CDR3 is 15 residues long. CDR1 is LNHNV, CDR2 YYDKDF, per germline (reference sequence). CDR3 bases: TGTGCCACCAGCAGTAGGGGGTTACAGAACAATGAGCAGTTCTTC. It yields the protein CATSSRGLQNNEQFF.

This clonotype has only a few counts. The rearrangement uses TRBV10-3 and TRBJ2-3; 9 positions agree with TRBD2. The CDR3 length is 14 residues. Germline V gene lookup returns CDR1 ENHRY and CDR2 SYGVKD. After removal of 6 bases from V and 2 bases from J, the junction contained 3 bases not matched to a gene. CDR3 sequence reads: CAIRTSGSTDTQYF. The CDR3 bases are TGTGCCATCAGGACTAGCGGCTCCACAGATACGCAGTATTTT.

The rearrangement joins TRBV9 to TRBJ2-7; TRBD2 matches at 7 bases. The junction had 7 bases not matched to a gene; V was cut back by 0 bases and J by 4 bases. Germline CDR1 is SGDLS and CDR2 is YYNGEE. The CDR3 length is 15 residues. The CDR3 region is CASSVGFGRLYEQYF. CDR3 sequence (DNA): TGTGCCAGCAGCGTAGGGTTCGGGAGGTTGTACGAGCAGTACTTC.

This chain's CDR3 is CASTPQRGVIYNEQFF. Written as DNA, the CDR3 is TGTGCCAGCACCCCCCAGCGGGGGGTAATCTACAATGAGCAGTTCTTC. V usage is TRBV12-3 or TRBV12-4 and J usage is TRBJ2-1, with 9 bases lining up with TRBD2. The CDR3 is 16 residues long. The V gene end was trimmed by 7 bases and the J gene end by 3 bases; junction bases not matched to a gene: 10.

V gene TRBV9 combines with J gene TRBJ2-1; D may correspond to TRBD1 or TRBD2 (5 bases each). The germline V and J ends were trimmed by 0 bases and 3 bases, with 13 bases remaining between them. The germline V gene has CDR1 SGDLS and CDR2 YYNGEE. The CDR3 loop spans 16 amino acids. CDR3 nucleotide sequence: TGTGCCAGCAGCGTAGGGGGCAGCGGATACTACAATGAGCAGTTCTTC. This gives the protein CASSVGGSGYYNEQFF.

This clonotype was picked up many times. The chain has TRBV10-3 and TRBJ2-3; D is undetermined. The CDR3 length is 15 residues. Between the trimmed V and J ends, which lost 2 bases and 3 bases, there was a span of 12 bases. Germline-derived CDR1 and CDR2 are ENHRY and SYGVKD. CDR3 nucleotides: TGTGCCATCAGTGAGGGGCGCAGGCCGACAGATACGCAGTATTTT. Translated, it gives CAISEGRRPTDTQYF.

A few counts support this clonotype. The rearrangement uses TRBV20-1 and TRBJ1-2, with D maybe TRBD1 (6 bases). Germline CDR1 is DFQATT and CDR2 is SNEGSKA (reference sequence). V shed 5 bases and J shed 8 bases, with 21 bases lying between them. The CDR3 sequence is 14 residues long. CDR3 protein: CSAALREQGRGYTF. The CDR3 coding sequence is TGCAGTGCTGCCCTCCGGGAGCAGGGGCGAGGCTACACCTTC.